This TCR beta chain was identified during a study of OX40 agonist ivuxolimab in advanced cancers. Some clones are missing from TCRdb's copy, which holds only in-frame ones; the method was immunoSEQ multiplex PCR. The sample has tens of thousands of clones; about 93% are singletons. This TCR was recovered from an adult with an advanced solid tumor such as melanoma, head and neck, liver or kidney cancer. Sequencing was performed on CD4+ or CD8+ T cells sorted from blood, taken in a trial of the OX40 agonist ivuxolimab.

CDR3 region: CASSKARTYYEQYF. In DNA form, the CDR3 reads TGTGCCAGCAGCAAAGCGCGGACCTACTACGAGCAGTACTTC. The chain carries TRBV21-1 and TRBJ2-7. TRBV21-1 is assigned pseudogene status. The CDR3 extends over 14 amino acids.